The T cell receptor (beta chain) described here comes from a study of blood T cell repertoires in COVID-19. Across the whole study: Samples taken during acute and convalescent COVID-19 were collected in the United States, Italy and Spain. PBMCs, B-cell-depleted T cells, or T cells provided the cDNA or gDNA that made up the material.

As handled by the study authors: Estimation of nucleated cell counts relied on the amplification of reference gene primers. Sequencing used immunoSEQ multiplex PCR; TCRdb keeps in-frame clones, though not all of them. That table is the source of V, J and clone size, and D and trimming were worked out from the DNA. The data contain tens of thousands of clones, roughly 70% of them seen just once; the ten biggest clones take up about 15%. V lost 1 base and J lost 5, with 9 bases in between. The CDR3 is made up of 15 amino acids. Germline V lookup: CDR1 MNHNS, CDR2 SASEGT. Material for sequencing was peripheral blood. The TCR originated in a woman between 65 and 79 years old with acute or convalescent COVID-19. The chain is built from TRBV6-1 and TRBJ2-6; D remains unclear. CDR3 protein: CASSEVGLRANVLTF. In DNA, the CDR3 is TGTGCCAGCAGTGAAGTGGGCCTTCGGGCCAACGTCCTGACTTTC.